This T cell receptor beta chain was sequenced in a study of blood T cell repertoires in COVID-19. How the authors handled the data: Reference gene primers were amplified, and this amplification served to estimate nucleated cell counts. Profiled with immunoSEQ multiplex PCR; TCRdb holds only in-frame clones, not every one. V and J calls and clone size follow that table, whereas D and trimming were derived from the DNA. The profile shows 80,000 to 130,000 clones, approximately 91% of them singletons. This clone was seen a single time. CDR1 is GTSNPN and CDR2 is SVGIG in the germline V gene (reference sequence). CDR3 length: 13 residues. Germline trimming cut 7 bases from V and 4 bases from J; bases unmatched to any gene: 8.

Sequencing was carried out using peripheral blood. V and J are TRBV30 and TRBJ2-3; 7 positions agree with TRBD2. The TCR comes from a woman in her sixties or seventies with acute or convalescent COVID-19. The CDR3 is CALAGDGPDTQYF. CDR3 sequence (DNA): TGTGCCTTAGCGGGCGATGGCCCAGATACGCAGTATTTT.